The 11 T cell receptor beta chains listed next were all sequenced from one sample in a study of T cells after posttransplantation cyclophosphamide. TCRdb's table, derived via immunoSEQ multiplex PCR, lists solely in-frame clones and lacks some. In total the sample includes 15,000 to 20,000 clones, none of them seen once. Cyclophosphamide on days +3 and +4 followed busulfan-fludarabine conditioning and a marrow graft. This specimen was PBMCs, taken after allogeneic stem cell transplant with posttransplant cyclophosphamide. Receptor source: a female patient between 25 and 45 years old who received an allogeneic stem cell transplant from a related donor, was CMV-positive, and had no GVHD. A subset of T cells may come from the graft donor.

The sample holds many counts of this clone. This chain uses TRBV11-3 with TRBJ2-4, with 7 bases aligning to TRBD1. The germline V gene encodes CDR1 SGHNT and CDR2 YENEEA. V lost 5 bases and J lost 11; bases outside the gene matches: 21. The CDR3 sequence is 17 residues long. This chain's CDR3 is CASSQTRDSVKETVQYF. Written as DNA, the CDR3 is TGTGCCAGCAGCCAAACACGGGACAGTGTGAAGGAAACGGTTCAGTACTTC.

This clone was observed many times. The chain joins TRBV4-1 to TRBJ2-4, with D possibly TRBD1 on 6 matching bases. This CDR3 is built from 14 residues. Trimming took 0 bases from V and 7 from J, leaving 10 bases between them. CDR1 MGHRA and CDR2 YSYEKL come from the germline V gene. In DNA form, the CDR3 reads TGCGCCAGCAGCCAAGAGAGGGACAATAACATTCAGTACTTC. Its translation is CASSQERDNNIQYF.

This clone was counted ten times or more. The rearrangement uses TRBV27 and TRBJ1-5, with D possibly matching TRBD1 (6 bases). Germline values: CDR1 MNHEY, CDR2 SMNVEV (reference sequence). The CDR3 totals 14 residues. V was cut by 4 bases and J by 7 bases, with 14 bases left in between. CDR3 sequence reads: CASSSAWGQQPQHF. The DNA for the CDR3 is TGTGCCAGCAGTTCGGCTTGGGGGCAACAGCCCCAGCATTTT.

This clone was recorded many times. The chain links TRBV18 to TRBJ2-7; 8 nucleotides agree with TRBD2. Per the germline V gene, CDR1 is KGHSH and CDR2 is LQKENI. With V trimmed by 5 bases and J by 0 bases, 6 bases remained unmatched. CDR3 length: 15 amino acids. The CDR3 DNA follows: TGTGCCAGCTCATCCGGGACTAGTTTCTCCTACGAGCAGTACTTC. This gives the protein CASSSGTSFSYEQYF. Drawing the rest from reference TRBV18 and TRBJ2-7, the complete variable domain is NAGVMQNPRHLVRRRGQEARLRCSPMKGHSHVYWYRQLPEEGLKFMVYLQKENIIDESGMPKERFSAEFPKEGPSILRIQQVVRGDSAAYFCASSSGTSFSYEQYFGPGTRLTVT.

Many counts were recorded for this clone. The V gene is TRBV2, the J gene TRBJ2-5; 8 bases are a match to TRBD2. The CDR3 consists of 14 residues. The germline gives CDR1 SNHLY, CDR2 FYNNEI. The V segment lost 4 bases and the J segment 1 base; nucleotides outside the gene matches: 2. CDR3 protein: CASSVTSAQETQYF. CDR3 DNA: TGTGCCAGCAGTGTGACTAGCGCCCAAGAGACCCAGTACTTC.

This clone was detected many times. The chain couples TRBV4-2 to TRBJ2-7; the D is unclear. V was clipped by 4 bases and J by 5 bases, with 12 bases between them. Germline V gene data show CDR1 as LGHNA and CDR2 as YNFKEQ. This CDR3 contains 13 residues. The CDR3, as DNA: TGTGCCAGCAGCCTAGATCTATTGGACGAGCAGTACTTC. Its protein product is CASSLDLLDEQYF.

In its sample, this clone was seen many times. At one of its ends the junction is not consistent with the germline gene, which may arise from a read error. The same CDR3 can be traced to other DNA sequences in this sample. This sequence joins TRBV6-5 and TRBJ1-4; D unclear. From germline, CDR1 is MNHEY and CDR2 SVGAGI. This CDR3 is built from 16 residues. Here the CDR3 DNA reads TGTGCCAGCAGTTACTCCTCTCTGTCGGGATATGAAAAGCTGTTTTTT. Translated: CASSYSSLSGYEKLFF.

This clone was detected many times. The V gene is TRBV5-6, the J gene TRBJ1-5; 7 nucleotides align to TRBD1. V shed 2 bases and J 0 bases; nucleotides not matched to a gene: 11. There are 18 residues in the CDR3. CDR1 and CDR2 from the germline V gene are SGHDT and YYEEEE. CDR3 nucleotides: TGTGCCAGCAGCTTACGACAGGGTGGGGGGTATAGCAATCAGCCCCAGCATTTT. Its protein is CASSLRQGGGYSNQPQHF.

This clone was picked up many times. The V gene is TRBV28, the J gene TRBJ1-4; D remains ambiguous. The CDR3 extends over 15 amino acids. Trimming removed 6 bases from V and 0 bases from J, with 11 bases in between. Per germline, CDR1 MDHEN and CDR2 SYDVKM. CDR3 in DNA: TGTGCCAGCAGCCCTAACCCTTCAACTAATGAAAAACTGTTTTTT. Amino acids: CASSPNPSTNEKLFF.

Ten or more counts support this clone. V is TRBV19 and J is TRBJ2-7; D might be TRBD1 (7 bases). Germline values: CDR1 LNHDA, CDR2 SQIVND (reference sequence). With 3 bases removed from V and 4 bases from J, the gap between germline ends came to 13 bases. The length of the CDR3 is 14 residues. The CDR3 DNA reads as TGTGCCAGTAGTATCGGGGACAGCGGGTACGAGCAGTACTTC. Protein product: CASSIGDSGYEQYF.

This clone appeared many times. V is TRBV6-5 and J is TRBJ1-1; D is possibly TRBD1 (5 bases). The CDR3 contains 15 residues. The V gene's germline CDR1 is MNHEY and CDR2 SVGAGI. Trimming removed 6 bases at V and 5 bases at J, with 19 bases between. CDR3 sequence reads: CASSPVQGVGTEAFF. CDR3 nucleotide sequence: TGTGCCAGCAGCCCCGTTCAGGGTGTAGGGACTGAAGCTTTCTTT.